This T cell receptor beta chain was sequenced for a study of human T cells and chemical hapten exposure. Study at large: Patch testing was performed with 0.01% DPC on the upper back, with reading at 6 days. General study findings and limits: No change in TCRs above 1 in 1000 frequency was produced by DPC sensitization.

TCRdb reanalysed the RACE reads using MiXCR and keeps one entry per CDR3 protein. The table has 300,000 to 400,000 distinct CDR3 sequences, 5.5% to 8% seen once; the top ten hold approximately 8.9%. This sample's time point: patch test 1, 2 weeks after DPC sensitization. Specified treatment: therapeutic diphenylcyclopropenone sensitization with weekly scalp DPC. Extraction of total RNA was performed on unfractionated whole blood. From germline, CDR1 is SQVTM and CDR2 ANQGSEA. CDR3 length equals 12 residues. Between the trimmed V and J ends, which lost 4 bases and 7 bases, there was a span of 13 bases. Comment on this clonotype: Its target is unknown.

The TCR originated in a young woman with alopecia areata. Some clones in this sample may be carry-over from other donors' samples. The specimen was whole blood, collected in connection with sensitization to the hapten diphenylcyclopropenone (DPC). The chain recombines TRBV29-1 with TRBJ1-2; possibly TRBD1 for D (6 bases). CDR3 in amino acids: CSVGGPGAGYTF. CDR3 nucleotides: TGCAGCGTTGGGGGTCCGGGGGCTGGCTACACCTTC.